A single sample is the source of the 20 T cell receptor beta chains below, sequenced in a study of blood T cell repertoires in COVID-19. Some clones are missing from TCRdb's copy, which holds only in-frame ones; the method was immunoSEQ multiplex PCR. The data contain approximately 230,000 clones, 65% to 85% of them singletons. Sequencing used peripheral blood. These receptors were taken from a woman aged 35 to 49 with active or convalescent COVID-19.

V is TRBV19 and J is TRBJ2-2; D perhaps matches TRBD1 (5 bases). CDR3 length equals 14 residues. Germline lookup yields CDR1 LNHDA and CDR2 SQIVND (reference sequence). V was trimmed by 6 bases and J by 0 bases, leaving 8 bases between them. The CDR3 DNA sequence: TGTGCCAGTAGCCGGACAACGAACACCGGGGAGCTGTTTTTT. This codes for CASSRTTNTGELFF.

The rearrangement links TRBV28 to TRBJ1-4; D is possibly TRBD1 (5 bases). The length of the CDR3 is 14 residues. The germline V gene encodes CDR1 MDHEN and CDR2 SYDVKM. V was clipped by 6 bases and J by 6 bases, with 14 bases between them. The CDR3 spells CASRKAGGDEKLFF. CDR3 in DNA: TGTGCCAGCAGAAAAGCGGGGGGAGATGAAAAACTGTTTTTT.

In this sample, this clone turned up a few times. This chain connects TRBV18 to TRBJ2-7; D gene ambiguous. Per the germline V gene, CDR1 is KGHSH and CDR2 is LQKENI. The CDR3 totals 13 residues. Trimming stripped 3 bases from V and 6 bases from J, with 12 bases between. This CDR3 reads CASSPPGIGEQYF. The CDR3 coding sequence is TGTGCCAGCTCACCTCCAGGCATCGGCGAGCAGTACTTC.

CDR3 amino acids: CASTPLSGQDITGELFF. DNA of the CDR3: TGTGCCAGCACTCCCTTATCGGGACAGGACATCACCGGGGAGCTGTTTTTT. This chain joins TRBV28 and TRBJ2-2; 8 nucleotides align to TRBD1. Germline assignment: CDR1 MDHEN and CDR2 SYDVKM. V lost 7 bases to trimming and J lost 4 bases; unmatched junction nucleotides: 14. This CDR3 is built from 17 residues.

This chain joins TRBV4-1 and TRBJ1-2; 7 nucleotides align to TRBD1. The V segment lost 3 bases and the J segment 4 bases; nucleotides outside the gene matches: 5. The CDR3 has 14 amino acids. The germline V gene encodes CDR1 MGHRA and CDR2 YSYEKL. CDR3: CASSQPGQFYGYTF. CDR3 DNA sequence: TGCGCCAGCAGCCAGCCGGGACAGTTCTATGGCTACACCTTC.

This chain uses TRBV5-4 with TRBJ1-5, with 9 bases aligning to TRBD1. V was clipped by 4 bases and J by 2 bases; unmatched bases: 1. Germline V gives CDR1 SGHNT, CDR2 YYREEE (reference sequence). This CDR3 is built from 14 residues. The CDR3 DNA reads TGTGCCAGCAGCCGGGACAGGGGCAATCAGCCCCAGCATTTT. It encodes CASSRDRGNQPQHF.

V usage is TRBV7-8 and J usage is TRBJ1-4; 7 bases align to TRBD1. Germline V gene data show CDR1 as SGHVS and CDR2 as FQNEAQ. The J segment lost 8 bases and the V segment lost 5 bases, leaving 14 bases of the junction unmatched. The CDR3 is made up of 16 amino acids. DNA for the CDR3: TGTGCCAGCAGCCCCCAAACAGGGGTGCAAGGAGAAAAACTGTTTTTT. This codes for CASSPQTGVQGEKLFF.

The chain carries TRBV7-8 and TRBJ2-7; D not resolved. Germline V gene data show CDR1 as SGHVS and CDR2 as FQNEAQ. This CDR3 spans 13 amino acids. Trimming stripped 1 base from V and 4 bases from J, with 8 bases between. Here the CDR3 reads CASSLGPSYEQYV. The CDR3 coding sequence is TGTGCCAGCAGCTTAGGCCCTAGTTACGAGCAGTACGTC.

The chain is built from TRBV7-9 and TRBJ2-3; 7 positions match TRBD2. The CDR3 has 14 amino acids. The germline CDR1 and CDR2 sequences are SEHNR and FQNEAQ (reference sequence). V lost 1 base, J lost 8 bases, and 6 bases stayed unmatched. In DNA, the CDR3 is TGTGCCAGCAGCTTAGTGGGAGGGGAAGGTACGCAGTATTTT. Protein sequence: CASSLVGGEGTQYF.

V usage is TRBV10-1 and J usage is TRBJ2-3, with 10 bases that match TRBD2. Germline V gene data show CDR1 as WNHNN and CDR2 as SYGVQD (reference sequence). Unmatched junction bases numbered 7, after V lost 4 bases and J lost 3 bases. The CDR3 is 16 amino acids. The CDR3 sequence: CASSGATSGSTDTQYF. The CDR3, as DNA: TGCGCCAGCAGTGGGGCGACTAGCGGGTCTACAGATACGCAGTATTTT.

For the CDR3, the DNA is TGTGCCAGCAGCCAGGGCTCGTTGGCGGGGGGGAGGACAGATACGCAGTATTTT. Translating it yields CASSQGSLAGGRTDTQYF. The V and J genes are TRBV3-1 (or the pseudogene TRBV3-2) and TRBJ2-3, with 9 bases fitting TRBD2. The CDR3 sequence is 18 residues long. The V segment lost 3 bases and the J segment 3 bases; nucleotides outside the gene matches: 13. Per germline, CDR1 LGHDT and CDR2 YNNKEL (reference sequence).

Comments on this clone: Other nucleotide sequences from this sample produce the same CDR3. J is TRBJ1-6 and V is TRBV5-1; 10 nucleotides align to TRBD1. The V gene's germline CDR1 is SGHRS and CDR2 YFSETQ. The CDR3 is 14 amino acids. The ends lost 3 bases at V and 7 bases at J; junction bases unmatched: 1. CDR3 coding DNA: TGCGCCAGCAGCTCGGGACAGGGGAATTCACCCCTCCACTTT. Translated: CASSSGQGNSPLHF.

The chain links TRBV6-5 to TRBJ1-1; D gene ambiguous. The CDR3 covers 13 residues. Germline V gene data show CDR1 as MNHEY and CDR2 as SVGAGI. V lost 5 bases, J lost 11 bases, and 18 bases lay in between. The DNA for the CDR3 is TGTGCCAGCAGTCCCGGGATGCTCGATGGGGCTTTCTTT. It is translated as CASSPGMLDGAFF.

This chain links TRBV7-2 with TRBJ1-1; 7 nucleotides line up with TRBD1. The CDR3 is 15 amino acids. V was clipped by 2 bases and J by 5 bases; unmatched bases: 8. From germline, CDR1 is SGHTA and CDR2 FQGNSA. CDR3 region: CASSLYPGGRTEAFF. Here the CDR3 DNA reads TGTGCCAGCAGCTTATATCCAGGGGGAAGGACTGAAGCTTTCTTT.

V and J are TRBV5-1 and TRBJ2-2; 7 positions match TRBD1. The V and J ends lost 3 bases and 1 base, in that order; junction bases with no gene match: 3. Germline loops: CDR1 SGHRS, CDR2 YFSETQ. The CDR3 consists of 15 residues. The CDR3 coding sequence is TGCGCCAGCAGCTGGGGGACAGAGAACACCGGGGAGCTGTTTTTT. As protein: CASSWGTENTGELFF.

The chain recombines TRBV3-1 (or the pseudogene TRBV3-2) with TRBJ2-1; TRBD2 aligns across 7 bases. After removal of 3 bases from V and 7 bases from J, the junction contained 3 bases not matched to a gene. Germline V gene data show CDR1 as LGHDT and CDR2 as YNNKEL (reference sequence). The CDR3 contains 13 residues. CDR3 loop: CASSHLSGNEQFF. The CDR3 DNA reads TGTGCCAGCAGCCACCTTAGCGGGAATGAGCAGTTCTTC.

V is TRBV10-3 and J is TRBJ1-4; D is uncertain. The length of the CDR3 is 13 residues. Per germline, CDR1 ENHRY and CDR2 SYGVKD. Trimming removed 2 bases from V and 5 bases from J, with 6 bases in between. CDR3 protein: CAISEGRNEKLFF. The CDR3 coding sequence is TGTGCCATCAGTGAGGGCAGGAATGAAAAACTGTTTTTT.

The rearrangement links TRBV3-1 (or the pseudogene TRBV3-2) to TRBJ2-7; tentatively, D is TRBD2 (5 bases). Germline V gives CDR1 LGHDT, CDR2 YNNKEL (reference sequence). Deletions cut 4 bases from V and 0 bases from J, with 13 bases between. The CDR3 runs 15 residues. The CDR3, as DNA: TGTGCCAGCAGCCTTGTTACGGGGAGCTCCTACGAGCAGTACTTC. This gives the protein CASSLVTGSSYEQYF.

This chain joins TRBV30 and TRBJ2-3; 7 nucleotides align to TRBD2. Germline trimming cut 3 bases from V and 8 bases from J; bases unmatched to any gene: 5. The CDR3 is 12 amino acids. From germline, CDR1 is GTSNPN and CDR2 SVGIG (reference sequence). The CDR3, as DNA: TGTGCCTGGAGCTCAATAGCGGGTACGCAGTATTTT. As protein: CAWSSIAGTQYF.

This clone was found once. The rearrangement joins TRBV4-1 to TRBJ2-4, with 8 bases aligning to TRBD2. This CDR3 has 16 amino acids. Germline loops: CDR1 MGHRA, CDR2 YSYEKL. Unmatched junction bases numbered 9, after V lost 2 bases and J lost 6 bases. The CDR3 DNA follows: TGCGCCAGCAGCCAACGCGGGGGGCAGGGCGGAAACATTCAGTACTTC. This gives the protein CASSQRGGQGGNIQYF.